This entry is about one T cell receptor beta chain. This clone appeared a single time. The specificity of this receptor is unknown. No quality values exist for individual bases; no much larger clone is one base distant. The data stem from a study of T cell clonotyping in hematopoietic cell transplantation (dated by TCRdb to the early 2020s). Study-level background: Recipient samples taken before transplant were collected after cytoreduction. The study collected more than 120 blood samples from some 35 consecutive transplant recipients and their related donors. Recruitment of patients was conducted between late 2015 and early 2017, and follow-up was continued until late 2020 or death.

Interpreted using the paper, the time point label stands for: recipient sample about 28 days before transplant, after cytoreduction. Blood samples were obtained from recipients approximately 28 days before transplant and at days 30, 100 and 180 after transplant. Nuclei Lysis Solution was used to extract genomic DNA from fresh or cryopreserved unfractionated peripheral blood mononuclear cells. Via the germline V gene (reference sequence), CDR1 is MNHEY and CDR2 SMNVEV. The germline ends are 11 bases apart after V is trimmed by 4 bases and J by 5 bases. Its CDR3 holds 13 amino acids, cysteine through phenylalanine. Only the CDR3 DNA stays, 39 bases, in frame from base 1. TCR beta CDR3 regions were amplified from genomic DNA with the immunoSEQ assay, a bias-controlled multiplex PCR using V- and J-specific primers. A proprietary barcode and Illumina adapter sequences were added to the CDR3 amplicons in a second PCR step. An Illumina MiSeq instrument was used for sequencing of the CDR3 libraries. Processing in the source paper ran as follows. immunoSEQ Analyzer 3.0 was used for export and quality control, with R Bioconductor and Immunarch used for downstream analyses. Repertoire metrics were calculated using only productive rearrangements within the normalized downsampled data set. Clonotypes larger than 5 templates in the normalized cohort were defined as pathologically expanded. The Inverse Simpson Index was used to measure repertoire diversity. The non-normalized data set was used for CMV-specificity analyses so that all clonotypes could be captured. Entries here come from immuneACCESS through TCRdb and include only in-frame sequences with V and J called. Some clones fail to appear in such tables; in the studies checked, an unresolved V gene covers under half of the shortfall, and the cause of the remainder is unknown. V, J and clone size reflect that table, while D and trimming were determined from the DNA. This sample has approximately 44,000 clones in its table, and about four fifths of those were observed once. Approximately 5.3% of the sample rests with the top ten.

The research as a whole found: After transplant, TCR diversity in recipients dropped, and pathologically expanded clonotypes increased progressively from day 30 to day 180. Only a small fraction of recipient repertoires overlapped donor repertoires, with over 95% appearing de novo at the given depth. The sample size was limited, and because cells were not sorted, the contributions of CD4 and CD8 repertoires could not be separated. Broader TCR repertoire diversity after transplant was predicted by Inverse Simpson Index values from donors and from recipients before transplant.

The sequence is built from TRBV27 and TRBJ1-2; no D gene can be assigned with confidence. The source was peripheral blood mononuclear cells, collected before stem cell transplant. The sequence was obtained from a man between 60 and 75 years old with myelodysplastic syndrome. Some clones in this sample may be carry-over from other donors' samples. The DNA is TGTGCCAGCAGTTCTCAGAACGGGTATGGCTACACCTTC. Its protein product is CASSSQNGYGYTF.